The next 32 T cell receptor beta chains were all read from a single sample in a study of T cell changes during pregnancy in multiple sclerosis. Using immunoSEQ multiplex PCR, the repertoire was profiled, and TCRdb retains in-frame clones only, with some absent. The table records about 110,000 clones, 80% to 95% of them present only once. The sample here was peripheral blood, taken after pregnancy. The receptor set was obtained from a female donor with multiple sclerosis, enrolled in a pregnancy study.

This chain connects TRBV27 to TRBJ2-7; unclear D gene. Per the germline V gene, CDR1 is MNHEY and CDR2 is SMNVEV (reference sequence). V was trimmed by 2 bases and J by 2 bases, leaving 10 bases between them. The CDR3 is 14 residues long. The CDR3 loop reads CASSLGPGPYEQYF. CDR3 in DNA: TGTGCCAGCAGTTTAGGTCCCGGTCCCTACGAGCAGTACTTC.

The V gene is TRBV7-9, the J gene TRBJ2-7; 9 bases map to TRBD2. This CDR3 contains 15 residues. Germline values: CDR1 SEHNR, CDR2 FQNEAQ (reference sequence). With V trimmed by 5 bases and J by 2 bases, 7 bases remained unmatched. The CDR3, as DNA: TGTGCCAGCAGCCTCACTAGCGGGCATCCCTACGAGCAGTACTTC. Its translation: CASSLTSGHPYEQYF.

V is TRBV10-1 and J is TRBJ2-7, with D possibly being TRBD2 (5 bases). Trimming shortened V by 0 bases and J by 4 bases, and 10 bases separated the two germline ends. Germline V gene lookup returns CDR1 WNHNN and CDR2 SYGVQD (reference sequence). The CDR3 runs 14 residues. The CDR3 sequence: CASSESRAVYEQYF. In DNA, the CDR3 is TGCGCCAGCAGTGAGTCGAGGGCCGTTTACGAGCAGTACTTC.

This chain uses TRBV27 with TRBJ2-7; 7 positions match TRBD1. This CDR3 contains 15 residues. Germline CDR1 reads MNHEY; CDR2 reads SMNVEV (reference sequence). V lost 5 bases and J lost 1; bases outside the gene matches: 8. The CDR3 loop is CASSPVRGPSYEQYF. The CDR3 nucleotides read TGTGCCAGCAGTCCCGTTAGGGGGCCTTCCTACGAGCAGTACTTC.

This sequence joins TRBV6-6 and TRBJ1-1; 8 nucleotides agree with TRBD1. Per germline, CDR1 MNHNY and CDR2 SVGAGI (reference sequence). The CDR3 is 13 amino acids. The trim removed 6 bases at V and 6 bases at J, leaving 6 bases unmatched. The CDR3 here is CASSETGAAEAFF. The CDR3 nucleotides read TGTGCCAGCAGCGAGACAGGGGCCGCTGAAGCTTTCTTT.

The chain uses TRBV5-1 and TRBJ1-6; 10 bases fit TRBD1. The CDR3 has 16 residues. The V gene's germline CDR1 is SGHRS and CDR2 YFSETQ. J lost 8 bases, V lost 4 bases, and 9 bases had no gene match. CDR3 sequence reads: CASSLTGGRFDSPLHF. The CDR3 bases are TGCGCCAGCAGCCTGACAGGGGGCAGGTTTGATTCACCCCTCCACTTT. Full variable domain (remainder filled in from reference TRBV5-1 and TRBJ1-6): KAGVTQTPRYLIKTRGQQVTLSCSPISGHRSVSWYQQTPGQGLQFLFEYFSETQRNKGNFPGRFSGRQFSNSRSEMNVSTLELGDSALYLCASSLTGGRFDSPLHFGNGTRLTVT.

The chain's CDR3 is CASSLGGRINEQFF. The CDR3, as DNA: TGTGCCAGCAGCTTAGGGGGCAGAATCAATGAGCAGTTCTTC. The chain employs TRBV7-2 and TRBJ2-1; tentative D call: TRBD1 (5 bases). Germline-derived CDR1 and CDR2 are SGHTA and FQGNSA. V dropped 1 base and J dropped 6 bases, with 10 bases sitting between them. The CDR3 length is 14 residues.

In its sample, this clone was seen a few times. This chain uses TRBV6-6 with TRBJ1-5; tentatively, D is TRBD1 (6 bases). Germline lookup yields CDR1 MNHNY and CDR2 SVGAGI (reference sequence). The length of the CDR3 is 15 residues. With 3 bases removed from V and 0 bases from J, the gap between germline ends came to 9 bases. The CDR3 DNA reads TGTGCCAGCAGTTATATGGGGGCTAGCAATCAGCCCCAGCATTTT. As protein: CASSYMGASNQPQHF.

This chain links TRBV7-2 with TRBJ2-7; possibly TRBD2 for D (5 bases). This CDR3 has 14 residues. The germline V gene has CDR1 SGHTA and CDR2 FQGNSA. Trimming cost V 1 base and J 0 bases, with 7 bases left between them. CDR3 residues: CASSLERGSYEQYF. The CDR3 DNA follows: TGTGCCAGCAGCTTAGAACGGGGCTCCTACGAGCAGTACTTC.

The chain carries TRBV4-1 and TRBJ2-7, with 7 bases lining up with TRBD1. The trim removed 4 bases at V and 3 bases at J, leaving 12 bases unmatched. This CDR3 spans 16 amino acids. Germline V gene lookup returns CDR1 MGHRA and CDR2 YSYEKL. This chain's CDR3 is CASSPTRDSLNYEQYF. The CDR3 nucleotides read TGCGCCAGCAGCCCCACCCGGGACAGCCTGAACTACGAGCAGTACTTC.

The chain recombines TRBV27 with TRBJ1-5; D may be TRBD1 (6 bases). CDR1 and CDR2 from the germline V gene are MNHEY and SMNVEV (reference sequence). V was trimmed by 6 bases and J by 4 bases, leaving 13 bases between them. The CDR3 has 14 residues. Here the CDR3 reads CASSTGLKNQPQHF. The CDR3 bases are TGTGCCAGCAGCACAGGGTTAAAGAATCAGCCCCAGCATTTT.

The chain joins TRBV7-9 to TRBJ1-2, with D unresolved. The V gene lost 5 bases and the J gene lost 8 bases, with 15 bases spanning the gap. CDR1 is SEHNR, CDR2 FQNEAQ, per germline (reference sequence). This CDR3 spans 13 amino acids. The CDR3 DNA follows: TGTGCCAGCAGCCCCCCAGGCACGTCGGGCTACACCTTC. Translated: CASSPPGTSGYTF.

In its sample, this clone was seen once. The V and J genes are TRBV9 and TRBJ2-7, with 7 bases matching TRBD1. The CDR3 totals 15 residues. V was pared by 0 bases and J by 0 bases, with 3 bases of the junction left unmatched. Germline V CDR1 and CDR2: SGDLS, YYNGEE. This CDR3 reads CASSVEGASSYEQYF. The CDR3 nucleotides are TGTGCCAGCAGCGTAGAGGGGGCGAGCTCCTACGAGCAGTACTTC.

The rearrangement uses TRBV4-1 and TRBJ2-5; TRBD2 is a possible D gene (6 bases). CDR3 length: 14 amino acids. CDR1 and CDR2 from the germline V gene are MGHRA and YSYEKL. The V end was cut by 3 bases, the J end by 3 bases, with 11 bases between. For the CDR3, the DNA is TGCGCCAGCAGCCATTTCCGGGAGAAAGAGACCCAGTACTTC. Protein product: CASSHFREKETQYF.

CDR3 coding DNA: TGTGCCAGCAGCTTCCCGGGTAACTATGGCTACACCTTC. Its protein product is CASSFPGNYGYTF. The chain has TRBV5-5 and TRBJ1-2; no reliable D call. The CDR3 consists of 13 residues. Germline assignment: CDR1 SGHKS and CDR2 YYEKEE (reference sequence). V lost 2 bases and J lost 1, with 6 bases in between. The full variable domain, in which reference TRBV5-5 and TRBJ1-2 provide the parts outside the CDR3, is DAGVTQSPTHLIKTRGQQVTLRCSPISGHKSVSWYQQVLGQGPQFIFQYYEKEERGRGNFPDRFSARQFPNYSSELNVNALLLGDSALYLCASSFPGNYGYTFGSGTRLTVV.

The chain is built from TRBV19 and TRBJ2-5; no reliable D call. V shed 5 bases and J shed 1 base, with 8 bases lying between them. The CDR3 is 13 residues long. The germline gives CDR1 LNHDA, CDR2 SQIVND (reference sequence). CDR3 in DNA: TGTGCCAGTAGTGTTACTACCCAAGAGACCCAGTACTTC. It is translated as CASSVTTQETQYF. Variable domain in full (rest from reference TRBV19 and TRBJ2-5): DGGITQSPKYLFRKEGQNVTLSCEQNLNHDAMYWYRQDPGQGLRLIYYSQIVNDFQKGDIAEGYSVSREKKESFPLTVTSAQKNPTAFYLCASSVTTQETQYFGPGTRLLVL.

This clone has just a few counts. The CDR3 is CASSEDWRLPETQYF. The DNA of the CDR3 is TGTGCCAGCAGTGAAGACTGGCGGTTGCCGGAGACCCAGTACTTC. The rearrangement joins TRBV6-1 to TRBJ2-5, with D unresolved. The germline V gene encodes CDR1 MNHNS and CDR2 SASEGT. The CDR3 length is 15 residues. V was clipped by 1 base and J by 5 bases, with 14 bases between them.

The rearrangement links TRBV5-6 to TRBJ2-2, with TRBD2 matching 13 bases. Per the germline V gene, CDR1 is SGHDT and CDR2 is YYEEEE. The CDR3 totals 17 residues. The J segment lost 4 bases and the V segment lost 3 bases, leaving 6 bases of the junction unmatched. CDR3 DNA sequence: TGTGCCAGCAGCTGGGGGACTAGCGGGGTCCTCACCGGGGAGCTGTTTTTT. Residues: CASSWGTSGVLTGELFF.

The chain couples TRBV6-6 to TRBJ1-5, with D possibly being TRBD1 (6 bases). The germline gives CDR1 MNHNY, CDR2 SVGAGI (reference sequence). The CDR3 has 14 amino acids. Trimming took off 7 bases at V and 6 bases at J, with 16 bases between the two ends. DNA for the CDR3: TGTGCCAGCACCCTCCGGGGGGCAGGTCAGCCCCAGCATTTT. This codes for CASTLRGAGQPQHF.

This clone has a single count. The rearrangement joins TRBV5-4 to TRBJ2-3; D might be TRBD2 (6 bases). There are 16 residues in the CDR3. V lost 6 bases and J 5 bases, leaving 22 bases between the germline ends. Per germline, CDR1 SGHNT and CDR2 YYREEE (reference sequence). Here the CDR3 reads CASTPRRARAGDTQYF. The CDR3 region has the DNA TGTGCCAGCACCCCCCGCCGGGCCCGAGCGGGAGATACGCAGTATTTT. Filled out from reference TRBV5-4 and TRBJ2-3, the complete variable domain reads ETGVTQSPTHLIKTRGQQVTLRCSSQSGHNTVSWYQQALGQGPQFIFQYYREEENGRGNFPPRFSGLQFPNYSSELNVNALELDDSALYLCASTPRRARAGDTQYFGPGTRLTVL.

The CDR3 bases are TGTGCCATCACCGGGACTCCTGACAATGAGCAGTTCTTC. Its translation: CAITGTPDNEQFF. The V gene is TRBV10-3, the J gene TRBJ2-1, with D possibly matching TRBD2 (6 bases). Germline V gives CDR1 ENHRY, CDR2 SYGVKD. There are 13 residues in the CDR3. V was shortened by 7 bases and J by 5 bases, with 12 bases between the two germline ends.

V usage is TRBV9 and J usage is TRBJ1-2; possible D gene TRBD1, 6 bases. Germline loops: CDR1 SGDLS, CDR2 YYNGEE. V lost 3 bases and J 2 bases, leaving 11 bases between the germline ends. This CDR3 has 14 amino acids. The CDR3 region is CASSAPTGNYGYTF. Written as DNA, the CDR3 is TGTGCCAGCAGCGCCCCGACAGGCAACTATGGCTACACCTTC.

Only one count was recorded for this clone. V usage is TRBV27 and J usage is TRBJ2-7, with TRBD2 identical over 7 bases. The V segment lost 5 bases and the J segment 4 bases; nucleotides outside the gene matches: 14. CDR3 length equals 16 residues. The germline gives CDR1 MNHEY, CDR2 SMNVEV (reference sequence). CDR3 bases: TGTGCCAGCAGTCCCCGGCCGGCGGGAGTTACTTACGAGCAGTACTTC. Residues: CASSPRPAGVTYEQYF.

V gene TRBV27 combines with J gene TRBJ1-1; tentatively, D is TRBD1 (6 bases). This CDR3 region has 15 residues. CDR1 and CDR2 from the germline V gene are MNHEY and SMNVEV (reference sequence). Trimming pared 7 bases from V and 4 bases from J, leaving 19 bases between. CDR3 nucleotide sequence: TGTGCCAGCATCGGCAGGGGCATTCGTGTCACTGAAGCTTTCTTT. This codes for CASIGRGIRVTEAFF.

This clone was counted between two and nine times. The gene calls are TRBV9 and TRBJ1-4, with TRBD1 matching over 7 bases. The germline V gene encodes CDR1 SGDLS and CDR2 YYNGEE. V lost 6 bases, J lost 8 bases, and 7 bases stayed unmatched. CDR3 length equals 13 residues. The CDR3 spells CASNTGVGEKLFF. Here the CDR3 DNA reads TGTGCCAGCAACACAGGGGTTGGGGAAAAACTGTTTTTT. The entire variable domain, with the rest obtained from reference TRBV9 and TRBJ1-4, is as follows: DSGVTQTPKHLITATGQRVTLRCSPRSGDLSVYWYQQSLDQGLQFLIQYYNGEERAKGNILERFSAQQFPDLHSELNLSSLELGDSALYFCASNTGVGEKLFFGSGTQLSVL.

This clone came up a few times. This rearrangement joins TRBV30 to TRBJ1-2, with D uncertain. Germline CDR1 is GTSNPN and CDR2 is SVGIG (reference sequence). V was trimmed by 7 bases and J by 4 bases, leaving 19 bases between them. The length of the CDR3 is 14 residues. DNA for the CDR3: TGTGCCTCGGAGACCGAACGAGTCGGCTATGGCTACACCTTC. It translates to CASETERVGYGYTF.

The chain employs TRBV5-1 and TRBJ1-1, with D possibly being TRBD1 (6 bases). CDR1 SGHRS and CDR2 YFSETQ come from the germline V gene. The CDR3 is 15 residues long. Trimming left V 4 bases short and J 0 bases short, with 13 bases between. Written as DNA, the CDR3 is TGCGCCAGCAGCCCAAATGCAGGGGTGAACACTGAAGCTTTCTTT. Protein: CASSPNAGVNTEAFF.

In DNA form, the CDR3 reads TGCGCCAGCGGCCCGACAGGGGGCCAGGAGACCCAGTACTTC. It is translated as CASGPTGGQETQYF. This chain connects TRBV5-1 to TRBJ2-5; 10 nucleotides line up with TRBD1. The V gene's germline CDR1 is SGHRS and CDR2 YFSETQ. The CDR3 totals 14 residues. The V gene end was trimmed by 7 bases and the J gene end by 5 bases; junction bases not matched to a gene: 8.

DNA for the CDR3: TGTGCCAGCAGCCCTCAGACAGGCCGCTCCTACAATGAGCAGTTCTTC. Encoded protein: CASSPQTGRSYNEQFF. V and J are TRBV7-3 and TRBJ2-1, with TRBD1 as a possible D gene (6 bases). Germline V CDR1 and CDR2: SGHTA, FQGTGA. Trimming removed 5 bases at V and 0 bases at J, with 14 bases between. This CDR3 spans 16 amino acids.

The chain couples TRBV6-4 to TRBJ1-1; 9 nucleotides line up with TRBD1. The germline V gene encodes CDR1 MRHNA and CDR2 SNTAGT. J was trimmed by 3 bases and V by 6 bases; bases with no gene match: 2. The CDR3 is 13 amino acids. The CDR3 DNA reads as TGTGCCAGCAGGGGACAGGGTGACACTGAAGCTTTCTTT. Translating it yields CASRGQGDTEAFF.

The chain couples TRBV18 to TRBJ2-2, with TRBD1 as a possible D gene (5 bases). CDR1 is KGHSH and CDR2 is LQKENI in the germline V gene. The V end lost 4 bases, the J end lost 1 base, and 10 bases lay between the germline ends. The CDR3 length is 15 residues. CDR3 DNA sequence: TGTGCCAGCTCACTAGACAGAGGGAACACCGGGGAGCTGTTTTTT. This translates into CASSLDRGNTGELFF.

This chain connects TRBV6-1 to TRBJ1-1; tentative D call: TRBD1 (6 bases). Trimming pared 1 base from V and 6 bases from J, leaving 12 bases between. Germline CDR1 and CDR2: MNHNS and SASEGT. The length of the CDR3 is 14 residues. The CDR3 nucleotides are TGTGCCAGCAGTGAAGTAAGGGGGTTCTCTGAAGCTTTCTTT. Amino acids: CASSEVRGFSEAFF.